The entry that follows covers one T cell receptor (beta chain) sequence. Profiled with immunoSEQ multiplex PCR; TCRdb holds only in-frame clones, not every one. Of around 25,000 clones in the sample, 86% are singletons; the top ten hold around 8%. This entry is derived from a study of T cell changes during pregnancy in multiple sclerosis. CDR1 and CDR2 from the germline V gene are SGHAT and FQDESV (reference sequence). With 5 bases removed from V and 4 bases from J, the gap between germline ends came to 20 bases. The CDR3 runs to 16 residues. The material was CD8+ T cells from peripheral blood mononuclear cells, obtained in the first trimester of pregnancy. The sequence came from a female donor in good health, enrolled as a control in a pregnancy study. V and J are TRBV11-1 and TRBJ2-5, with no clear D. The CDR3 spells CASSPRSGHDVETQYF. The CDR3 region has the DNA TGTGCCAGCAGCCCACGCTCTGGGCACGACGTAGAGACCCAGTACTTC.